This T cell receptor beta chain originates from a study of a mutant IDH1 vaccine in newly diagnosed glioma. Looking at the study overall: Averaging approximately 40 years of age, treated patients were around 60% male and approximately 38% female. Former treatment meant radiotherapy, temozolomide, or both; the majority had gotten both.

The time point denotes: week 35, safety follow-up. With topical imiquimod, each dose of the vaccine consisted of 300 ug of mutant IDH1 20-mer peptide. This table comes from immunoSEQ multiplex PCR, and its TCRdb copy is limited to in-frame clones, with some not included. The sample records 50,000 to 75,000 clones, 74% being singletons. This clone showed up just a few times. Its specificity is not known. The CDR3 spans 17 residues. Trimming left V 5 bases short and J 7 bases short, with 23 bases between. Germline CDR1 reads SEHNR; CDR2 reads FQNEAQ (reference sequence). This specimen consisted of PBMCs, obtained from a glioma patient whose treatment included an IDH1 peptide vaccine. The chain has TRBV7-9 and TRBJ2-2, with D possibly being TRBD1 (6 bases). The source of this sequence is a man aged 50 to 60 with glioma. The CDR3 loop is CASSASADRRTDGELFF. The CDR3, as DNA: TGTGCCAGCAGCGCCTCGGCCGACAGGCGTACGGACGGGGAGCTGTTTTTT.